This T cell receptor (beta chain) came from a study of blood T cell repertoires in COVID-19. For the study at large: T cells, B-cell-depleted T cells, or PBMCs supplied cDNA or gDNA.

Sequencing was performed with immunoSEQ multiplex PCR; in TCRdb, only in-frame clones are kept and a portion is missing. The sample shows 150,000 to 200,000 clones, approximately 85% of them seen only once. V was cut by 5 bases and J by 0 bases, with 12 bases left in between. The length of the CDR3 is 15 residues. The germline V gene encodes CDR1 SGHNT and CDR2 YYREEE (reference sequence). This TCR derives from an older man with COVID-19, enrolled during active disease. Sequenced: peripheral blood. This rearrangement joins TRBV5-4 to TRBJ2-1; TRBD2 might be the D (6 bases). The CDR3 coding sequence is TGTGCCAGCAGGCGGGACGGAAGCTCCTACAATGAGCAGTTCTTC. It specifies CASRRDGSSYNEQFF.